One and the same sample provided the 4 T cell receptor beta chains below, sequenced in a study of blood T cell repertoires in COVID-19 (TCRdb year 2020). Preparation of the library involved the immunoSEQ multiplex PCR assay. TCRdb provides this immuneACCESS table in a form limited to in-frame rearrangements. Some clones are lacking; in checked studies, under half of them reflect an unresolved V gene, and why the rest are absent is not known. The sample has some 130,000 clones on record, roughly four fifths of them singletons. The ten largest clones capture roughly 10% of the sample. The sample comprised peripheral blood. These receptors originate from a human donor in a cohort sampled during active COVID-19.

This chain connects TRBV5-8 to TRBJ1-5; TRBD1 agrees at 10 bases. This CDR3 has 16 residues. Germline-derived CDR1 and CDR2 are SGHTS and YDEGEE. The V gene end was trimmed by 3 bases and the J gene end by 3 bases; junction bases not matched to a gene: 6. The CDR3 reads CASSSDRGRINQPQHF. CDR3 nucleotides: TGTGCCAGCAGCTCTGACAGGGGGCGAATCAATCAGCCCCAGCATTTT.

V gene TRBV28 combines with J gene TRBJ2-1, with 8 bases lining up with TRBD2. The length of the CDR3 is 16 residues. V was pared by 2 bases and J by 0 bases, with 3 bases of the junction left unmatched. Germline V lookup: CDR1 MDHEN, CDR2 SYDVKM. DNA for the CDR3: TGTGCCAGCAGTTTAGGCGGGGGGTCCTCCTACAATGAGCAGTTCTTC. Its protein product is CASSLGGGSSYNEQFF.

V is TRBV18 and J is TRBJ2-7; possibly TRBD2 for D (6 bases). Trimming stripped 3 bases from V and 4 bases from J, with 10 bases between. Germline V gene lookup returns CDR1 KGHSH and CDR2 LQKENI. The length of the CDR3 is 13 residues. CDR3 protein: CASSPSGEYEQYF. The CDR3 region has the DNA TGTGCCAGCTCACCGTCGGGGGAATACGAGCAGTACTTC.

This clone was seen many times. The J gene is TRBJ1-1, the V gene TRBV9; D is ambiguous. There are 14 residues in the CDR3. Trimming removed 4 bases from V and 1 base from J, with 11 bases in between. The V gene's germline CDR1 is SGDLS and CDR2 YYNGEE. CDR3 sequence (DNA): TGTGCCAGCAGCACCCTAGGAGGGAACACTGAAGCTTTCTTT. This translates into CASSTLGGNTEAFF.